The rows below give T cell receptor beta chains drawn from one sample of a study of blood T cell repertoires in COVID-19. Sequenced by immunoSEQ multiplex PCR; TCRdb stores in-frame clones only, minus some. This sample has 250,000 to 350,000 clones, with about nine tenths found just once. Sequenced: peripheral blood. These receptors were taken from a man aged 18 to 30 with active or convalescent COVID-19. Both conserved end residues are part of each CDR3. A D gene is named only where the DNA matches it firmly. Clone size is stated in some rows and not others, as once, few, many or a class when expanded.

CDR3 length	D gene	clone size	V gene	J gene	CDR3 DNA	CDR3 protein
17	TRBD2	.	TRBV6-2/TRBV6-3	TRBJ2-5	TGTGCCAGCAGTTCCCCCTTCGGGGCTAGCGGGACAGAGACCCAGTACTTC	CASSSPFGASGTETQYF
15	.	.	TRBV4-1	TRBJ2-3	TGCGCCAGCAGCGTACTGTTGGTTAGCACAGATACGCAGTATTTT	CASSVLLVSTDTQYF
14	TRBD1	.	TRBV7-2	TRBJ1-1	TGTGCCAGCAGTGTCACAGGGGGCGGCACTGAAGCTTTCTTT	CASSVTGGGTEAFF
14	.	.	TRBV5-1	TRBJ1-2	TGCGCCAGCAGCCCCCAGTGGCCAGGTGGTGGCTACACCTTC	CASSPQWPGGGYTF
17	TRBD2	.	TRBV5-1	TRBJ2-2	TGCGCCAGCAGCTTGGTAAGCGGGGCCGTGAACACCGGGGAGCTGTTTTTT	CASSLVSGAVNTGELFF
15	TRBD2	.	TRBV2	TRBJ2-3	TGTGCCAGCAGTGCGAGACTAGCGGGCACAAATACGCAGTATTTT	CASSARLAGTNTQYF
13	TRBD1	.	TRBV27	TRBJ2-1	TGTGCCAGCAGTCCAACAGGGGCGGGCGAGCAGTTCTTC	CASSPTGAGEQFF
17	TRBD2	.	TRBV7-3	TRBJ2-7	TGTGCCAGCAGCTTCATCTGTTCCACTAGCGGTAACTACGAGCAGTACTTC	CASSFICSTSGNYEQYF
13	.	.	TRBV7-9	TRBJ1-1	TGTGCCAGCAGCACAGAGGGGGGGACTGAAGCTTTCTTT	CASSTEGGTEAFF
14	TRBD1	.	TRBV7-9	TRBJ2-1	TGTGCCAGCAGCTCATGGACAGGGATCAATGAGCAGTTCTTC	CASSSWTGINEQFF
15	TRBD1	.	TRBV7-2	TRBJ2-1	TGTGCCAGCAGCTTACTGGACAGGGGGTATTCTGAGCAGTTCTTC	CASSLLDRGYSEQFF
13	TRBD1	.	TRBV4-3	TRBJ1-4	TGCGCCAGCAACAGGGACAGGGGGGAAAAACTGTTTTTT	CASNRDRGEKLFF
19	TRBD1	.	TRBV29-1	TRBJ2-5	TGCAGCGTTGAAGTAGGGGAATATTACAGGGGAAGGTACCAAGAGACCCAGTACTTC	CSVEVGEYYRGRYQETQYF
14	.	.	TRBV7-8	TRBJ1-1	TGTGCCAGCAGCTTAGGGGGCGGAACCTCTGAAGCTTTCTTT	CASSLGGGTSEAFF
15	TRBD1	once	TRBV7-9	TRBJ1-4	TGTGCCAGCAGCTTAGGACAGGGGGCGGGTGAAAAACTGTTTTTT	CASSLGQGAGEKLFF
16	TRBD1	.	TRBV18	TRBJ1-1	TGTGCCAGCTCACCACGGGGACAGGGGGCTATCGCTGAAGCTTTCTTT	CASSPRGQGAIAEAFF
15	.	.	TRBV10-3	TRBJ2-1	TGTGCCATCAGTGCCGGGTCCAACGAAGGTAATGAGCAGTTCTTC	CAISAGSNEGNEQFF
15	.	once	TRBV14	TRBJ2-5	TGTGCCAGCAGCCAAGTGCGGGGTAGTCTAGAGACCCAGTACTTC	CASSQVRGSLETQYF
18	.	.	TRBV28	TRBJ2-5	TGTGCCAGCAGATCGGGAAACCGGGGGACGCCGGAGGGGGAGACCCAGTACTTC	CASRSGNRGTPEGETQYF
14	.	few	TRBV5-6	TRBJ2-7	TGTGCCAGCAGCTTAGGTCTAGCCTTCTACGAGCAGTACTTC	CASSLGLAFYEQYF
17	.	.	TRBV10-1	TRBJ2-1	TGCGCCAGCAGTGAGTCAGGTCCGCTCGGGATTTACAATGAGCAGTTCTTC	CASSESGPLGIYNEQFF
17	.	.	TRBV7-9	TRBJ2-3	TGTGCCAGCAGCTCCCGGGGCTGGGGGCGCGTCCCAGATACGCAGTATTTT	CASSSRGWGRVPDTQYF
20	TRBD1	.	TRBV4-1	TRBJ1-1	TGCGCCAGCAGCCAAGATCGGTGGGGACAGGGGGCGATACCCTTTGGTGAAGCTTTCTTT	CASSQDRWGQGAIPFGEAFF
14	TRBD1	.	TRBV27	TRBJ1-6	TGTGCCAGCACCTTGACAGGGAATAATTCACCCCTCCACTTT	CASTLTGNNSPLHF
13	TRBD2	once	TRBV6-5	TRBJ2-1	TGTGCCAGCAGGGCTAGCGGTAACAATGAGCAGTTCTTC	CASRASGNNEQFF
13	.	.	TRBV6-5	TRBJ2-1	TGTGCCAGCAGTTACTCCCCTAGTATGGAGCAGTTCTTC	CASSYSPSMEQFF
14	.	once	TRBV6-2/TRBV6-3	TRBJ2-5	TGTGCCAGCAGTTACTCTGCAGGGGAAGAGACCCAGTACTTC	CASSYSAGEETQYF
15	.	.	TRBV19	TRBJ1-1	TGTGCCAGTAATCATGAGGGAACAGGGCATACTGAAGCTTTCTTT	CASNHEGTGHTEAFF
14	.	.	TRBV6-5	TRBJ1-6	TGTGCCAGCAGCCCAACAAATACTAATTCACCCCTCCACTTT	CASSPTNTNSPLHF
15	TRBD2	once	TRBV28	TRBJ2-4	TGTGCCAGCAGTCCCCGGGAGGTAGCCAAAAACATTCAGTACTTC	CASSPREVAKNIQYF
13	TRBD2	.	TRBV5-6	TRBJ2-1	TGTGCCAGTTCAGCGGGAAGTTACAATGAGCAGTTCTTC	CASSAGSYNEQFF
15	.	.	TRBV27	TRBJ2-2	TGTGCCAGCAGTGTCCTATTCGCGAACACCGGGGAGCTGTTTTTT	CASSVLFANTGELFF
14	TRBD1	.	TRBV6-5	TRBJ1-1	TGTGCCAGCAGAGGACAGGACAGTCATAATGAAGCTTTCTTT	CASRGQDSHNEAFF
15	TRBD1	.	TRBV4-3	TRBJ1-2	TGCGCCAGCAGCCAAGAAGGACTCTTAGGGGGCGGCTACACCTTC	CASSQEGLLGGGYTF
15	.	.	TRBV11-2	TRBJ2-7	TGTGCCAGCAGCTTAGAGTCCGTCAGGGCCTACGAGCAGTACTTC	CASSLESVRAYEQYF
12	.	.	TRBV27	TRBJ1-1	TGTGCCAGCAGTTCCCAGGGAAATGAAGCTTTCTTT	CASSSQGNEAFF
15	TRBD2	.	TRBV19	TRBJ2-7	TGTGCCAGTAGTATCTTAGCGGGAGAGTCCTACGAGCAGTACTTC	CASSILAGESYEQYF
14	.	.	TRBV5-6	TRBJ1-5	TGTGCCAGCAGCTTGGGACGGTCAGGGCAGCCCCAGCATTTT	CASSLGRSGQPQHF
15	TRBD1	once	TRBV29-1	TRBJ2-1	TGCAGCGTCGCCTCCGGGACAGGGCGCTACAATGAGCAGTTCTTC	CSVASGTGRYNEQFF
14	.	.	TRBV5-1	TRBJ2-2	TGCGCCAGCAGCGTCGGACCGACAGGCGGGGAGCTGTTTTTT	CASSVGPTGGELFF
16	TRBD1	.	TRBV7-9	TRBJ1-2	TGTGCCAGCAGCCTCGGGACAGGGCCCCCGATCTATGGCTACACCTTC	CASSLGTGPPIYGYTF
12	.	.	TRBV28	TRBJ1-2	TGTGCCAGCACCCAGGGTGTCTATGGCTACACCTTC	CASTQGVYGYTF
15	TRBD2	.	TRBV18	TRBJ2-7	TGTGCCAGCTCACCAGGACTAGCGGGAGACGCGGAGCAGTACTTC	CASSPGLAGDAEQYF
14	.	.	TRBV2	TRBJ2-5	TGTGCCAGCAGTGAACAGGTGATGCAAGAGACCCAGTACTTC	CASSEQVMQETQYF
12	TRBD1	.	TRBV10-2	TRBJ1-3	TGCGCCAGCGAAAGCGGACAGGGCACCATATATTTT	CASESGQGTIYF
13	.	.	TRBV27	TRBJ1-2	TGTGCCAGCAGTCTATCAGGGGATGCTGGCTACACCTTC	CASSLSGDAGYTF
14	.	.	TRBV27	TRBJ1-1	TGTGCCAGCAGTCTAGGACAGAGGGGCACTGAAGCTTTCTTT	CASSLGQRGTEAFF
15	.	.	TRBV19	TRBJ2-2	TGTGCCAGTAGTATTAGGGGGGGCGACACCGGGGAGCTGTTTTTT	CASSIRGGDTGELFF
12	.	.	TRBV6-6	TRBJ2-1	TGTGCCAGCAGTTACCTTACTAATGAGCAGTTCTTC	CASSYLTNEQFF
14	.	.	TRBV5-1	TRBJ1-1	TGCGCCAGCAGCCCCCGGACCGAGGGCACTGAAGCTTTCTTT	CASSPRTEGTEAFF